Listed below are T cell receptor beta chains from one sample, sequenced in a study of T cells in Graves' hyperthyroidism and ophthalmopathy. One entry per CDR3 protein, called by TCRdb with MiXCR from the multiplex PCR reads. The repertoire holds 370,000 or so distinct CDR3 sequences, with 15% to 18% as singletons. The specimen was blood. The receptors here all came from a woman aged 18-29 years with Graves' hyperthyroidism that later progressed to Graves' ophthalmopathy. Both conserved end residues are part of each CDR3. The order of the fields is D gene, J gene, clone size, V gene, CDR3 DNA, CDR3 protein. D genes are given only for firm matches. Not every row has a clone size; where given, it reads once, few, many or a size class.

D: TRBD1; J: TRBJ2-7; size: few; V: TRBV27; DNA: TGTGCCAGCAGCACCGGGACAGGGTCCCACGAGCAGTACTTC; CDR3: CASSTGTGSHEQYF
D: TRBD2; J: TRBJ2-7; size: few; V: TRBV15; DNA: TGTGCCACCAGCAGAGGGATAGCGGGAGGCTCCTACGAGCAGTACTTC; CDR3: CATSRGIAGGSYEQYF
D: NA; J: TRBJ2-5; size: NA; V: TRBV5-1; DNA: TGCGCCAGCAGCTTCACAGGGAGCCAAGAGACCCAGTACTTC; CDR3: CASSFTGSQETQYF
D: TRBD2; J: TRBJ2-5; size: few; V: TRBV6-2/TRBV6-3; DNA: TGTGCCAGCAGTTACGCGGGGGTGCAAGAGACCCAGTACTTC; CDR3: CASSYAGVQETQYF
D: TRBD1; J: TRBJ1-2; size: NA; V: TRBV27; DNA: TGTGCCAGCAGTTCTCCGGGACAGGGGCCTGGCTACACCTTC; CDR3: CASSSPGQGPGYTF
D: NA; J: TRBJ1-5; size: NA; V: TRBV28; DNA: TGTGCCAGCAGTTTATTAGAGCCACCCCAGCATTTT; CDR3: CASSLLEPPQHF
D: TRBD2; J: TRBJ2-5; size: NA; V: TRBV29-1; DNA: TGCAGCGTTATGACTAGCGGGAGGGTCGGGGGAGAGACCCAGTACTTC; CDR3: CSVMTSGRVGGETQYF
D: NA; J: TRBJ1-1; size: many; V: TRBV2; DNA: TGTGCCAGCAGTGAAGGGGCAGGGAGGACTGAAGCTTTCTTT; CDR3: CASSEGAGRTEAFF
D: NA; J: TRBJ2-7; size: many; V: TRBV2; DNA: TGTGCCAGCAGTGTGCCGGGAGCAACCTACGAGCAGTACTTC; CDR3: CASSVPGATYEQYF
D: NA; J: TRBJ1-4; size: NA; V: TRBV7-6; DNA: TGTGCCAGCAGTACACCAGGACAGAACGCTAATGAAAAACTGTTTTTT; CDR3: CASSTPGQNANEKLFF
D: NA; J: TRBJ1-4; size: NA; V: TRBV7-9; DNA: TGTGCCAGCAGCTTTAATCGACAGTCTGAAAAACTGTTTTTT; CDR3: CASSFNRQSEKLFF
D: NA; J: TRBJ1-1; size: many; V: TRBV18; DNA: TGTGCCAGCTCAACCTTTACAGGGTCAAGTGAAGCTTTCTTT; CDR3: CASSTFTGSSEAFF
D: TRBD2; J: TRBJ2-3; size: NA; V: TRBV7-2; DNA: TGTGCCAGCAGGACTAGCGGGAGGGCCGCGAATACGCAGTATTTT; CDR3: CASRTSGRAANTQYF
D: NA; J: TRBJ2-7; size: many; V: TRBV15; DNA: TGTGCCACCAGCAGCCTACCAGGGCAGAACTACGAGCAGTACTTC; CDR3: CATSSLPGQNYEQYF
D: NA; J: TRBJ2-2; size: NA; V: TRBV2; DNA: TGTGCCAGCAGACGCACGTGGGTAGACACCGGGGAGCTGTTTTTT; CDR3: CASRRTWVDTGELFF
D: TRBD2; J: TRBJ2-1; size: few; V: TRBV27; DNA: TGTGCCAGCGGGACTAGCGGGTATTCGGGTAAGCAGTTCTTC; CDR3: CASGTSGYSGKQFF
D: NA; J: TRBJ2-5; size: many; V: TRBV5-5; DNA: TGTGCCAGCAGCTTGACAGGGATAGAGACCCAGTACTTC; CDR3: CASSLTGIETQYF
D: NA; J: TRBJ2-1; size: few; V: TRBV5-1; DNA: TGCGCCAGCAGCTTGGTAGTGGGAGCGGTGAGAAATGAGCAGTTCTTC; CDR3: CASSLVVGAVRNEQFF
D: NA; J: TRBJ2-2; size: NA; V: TRBV5-1; DNA: TGCGCCAGCAGCTCGGACGGAAACCCCACCGGGGAGCTGTTTTTT; CDR3: CASSSDGNPTGELFF
D: NA; J: TRBJ2-1; size: few; V: TRBV5-1; DNA: TGCGCCAGCAGCTCGAACACCTGGGACGGGTACAATGAGCAGTTCTTC; CDR3: CASSSNTWDGYNEQFF
D: TRBD2; J: TRBJ2-7; size: few; V: TRBV2; DNA: TGTGCCAGCACCCCCCGACTAGCGGGGGACTACGAGCAGTACTTC; CDR3: CASTPRLAGDYEQYF
D: NA; J: TRBJ2-7; size: many; V: TRBV20-1; DNA: TGCAGTGCTAGGTCGAGGGCCGAGCACGAGCAGTACTTC; CDR3: CSARSRAEHEQYF
D: TRBD2; J: TRBJ2-1; size: many; V: TRBV20-1; DNA: TGCAGTGCTAGACGGACTAGCGGGAGGGCCCAGGTCTACAATGAGCAGTTCTTC; CDR3: CSARRTSGRAQVYNEQFF
D: NA; J: TRBJ1-5; size: NA; V: TRBV6-1; DNA: TGTGCCAGCAGTGAAGTGGCACTAGTATCCAATCAGCCCCAGCATTTT; CDR3: CASSEVALVSNQPQHF
D: NA; J: TRBJ1-5; size: NA; V: TRBV29-1; DNA: TGCAGCGTTGGCGGAAGCAATCAGCCCCAGCATTTT; CDR3: CSVGGSNQPQHF
D: NA; J: TRBJ2-3; size: many; V: TRBV20-1; DNA: TGCAGTGCTAGAGTGAGCGGCCGCACAGATACGCAGTATTTT; CDR3: CSARVSGRTDTQYF
D: NA; J: TRBJ2-5; size: many; V: TRBV15; DNA: TGTGCCACCAGCAGAGACCGAGCAGAGACCCAGTACTTC; CDR3: CATSRDRAETQYF